These 27 T cell receptor beta chains originate from one sample sequenced in a study of Graves' ophthalmopathy and Graves' hyperthyroidism. The TCR beta CDR3 regions underwent amplification from RNA transcripts. An initial RT-PCR round employing HTBI primers preceded a second-round multiplex PCR. TCRdb used MiXCR to reprocess the multiplex PCR reads, holding one entry per CDR3 protein. The repertoire holds some 520,000 distinct CDR3 sequences, with around an eighth as singletons. Material for sequencing was blood. These receptors were collected from a woman in her 30s with Graves' ophthalmopathy.

Regarding this clonotype: Mismatch with germline at one junction end may stem from a read error. The chain combines TRBV19 with TRBJ1-2; D not resolved. This CDR3 contains 13 residues. Germline V gene sequence: CDR1 LNHDA, CDR2 SQIVND (reference sequence). The CDR3 nucleotides read TGTGCCAGTCGTATTTGGCGTTACTATGGCTACACCTTC. This gives the protein CASRIWRYYGYTF.

CDR3 nucleotides: TGTGCCAGCAGCCAAGATCTACCCTCGTGGCTAACCCTTGTGAAGACCCAGTACTTC. It codes for CASSQDLPSWLTLVKTQYF. This chain uses TRBV3-1 with TRBJ2-5; D gene ambiguous. Germline V gives CDR1 LGHDT, CDR2 YNNKEL (reference sequence). V was cut by 0 bases and J by 6 bases, with 26 bases left in between. This CDR3 spans 19 amino acids.

This clonotype has a count of ten or more. The rearrangement uses TRBV20-1 and TRBJ1-1; D is ambiguous. CDR3 length equals 14 residues. The germline V gene has CDR1 DFQATT and CDR2 SNEGSKA (reference sequence). The V gene lost 0 bases and the J gene lost 1 base, with 9 bases spanning the gap. CDR3 DNA: TGCAGTGCTAGAGATCGGCGGTGGAACACTGAAGCTTTCTTT. It is translated as CSARDRRWNTEAFF.

This clonotype was seen many times. This chain uses TRBV7-9 with TRBJ2-5; 8 bases align to TRBD2. This CDR3 spans 14 amino acids. Germline V gives CDR1 SEHNR, CDR2 FQNEAQ (reference sequence). The trim removed 5 bases at V and 5 bases at J, leaving 7 bases unmatched. In nucleotides, the CDR3 is TGTGCCAGCAGCAACGTGGGCGGGAGGGAGACCCAGTACTTC. Translation: CASSNVGGRETQYF.

The table lists this clonotype with many counts. The rearrangement uses TRBV6-1 and TRBJ1-5, with D unclear. Trimming shortened V by 6 bases and J by 3 bases, and 12 bases separated the two germline ends. Looked up from germline, CDR1 is MNHNS and CDR2 is SASEGT. The CDR3 is 14 amino acids. The DNA of the CDR3 is TGTGCCAGCAGGGGATTAGGGTACAATCAGCCCCAGCATTTT. Protein sequence: CASRGLGYNQPQHF.

This clonotype was seen at least ten times. The rearrangement links TRBV7-2 to TRBJ2-5; 9 positions agree with TRBD2. The CDR3 consists of 17 residues. V lost 1 base, J lost 4 bases, and 10 bases stayed unmatched. Germline CDR1 reads SGHTA; CDR2 reads FQGNSA. The CDR3 reads CASSLGAGGPSGETQYF. The CDR3 DNA reads TGTGCCAGCAGCTTAGGGGCGGGGGGGCCTTCGGGAGAGACCCAGTACTTC.

There are a few counts of this clonotype. This rearrangement joins TRBV19 to TRBJ1-6, with 7 bases lining up with TRBD1. The germline CDR1 and CDR2 sequences are LNHDA and SQIVND (reference sequence). V dropped 7 bases and J dropped 7; count of bases not matched to a gene: 10. The CDR3 has 15 amino acids. In DNA form, the CDR3 reads TGTGCCAGTATGGAGGGACAGCTTCTAAATTCACCCCTCCACTTT. It is translated as CASMEGQLLNSPLHF.

V usage is TRBV11-2 and J usage is TRBJ2-5; D is ambiguous. CDR1 is SGHAT, CDR2 FQNNGV, per germline. V was clipped by 5 bases and J by 2 bases, with 12 bases between them. The CDR3 covers 14 residues. The CDR3 sequence: CASSPPGAQETQYF. The CDR3 DNA sequence: TGTGCCAGCAGCCCCCCGGGCGCTCAAGAGACCCAGTACTTC.

Ten or more counts support this clonotype. The CDR3 region has the DNA TGTGCCATCAGTGTGGTACCCTTCAGCACTGAAGCTTTCTTT. The encoded protein is CAISVVPFSTEAFF. This rearrangement joins TRBV10-3 to TRBJ1-1; D uncertain. The germline CDR1 and CDR2 sequences are ENHRY and SYGVKD. The CDR3 is 14 residues long. V shed 4 bases and J shed 4 bases, with 13 bases lying between them.

This clonotype was counted a few times. Its ends do not fully match the called genes, so a read error is possible. This chain connects TRBV5-1 to TRBJ2-5, with D possibly being TRBD2 (6 bases). This CDR3 comprises 16 residues. CDR1 and CDR2 (germline): SGHRS, YFSETQ. CDR3 in DNA: TGCGTCAGCAGCCTCAGGATGTCGGGAGATCGAGAGACCCAGTACTTC. It translates to CVSSLRMSGDRETQYF.

This clonotype was recorded many times. The chain is built from TRBV2 and TRBJ1-1; D is undetermined. The CDR3 loop spans 14 amino acids. V lost 5 bases, J lost 6 bases, and 16 bases lay in between. CDR1 and CDR2 from the germline V gene are SNHLY and FYNNEI. The CDR3 nucleotides are TGTGCCAGCAGTCCCCGACGGGGAAACGCTGAAGCTTTCTTT. Amino acid sequence: CASSPRRGNAEAFF. Drawing the rest from reference TRBV2 and TRBJ1-1, the complete variable domain is EPEVTQTPSHQVTQMGQEVILRCVPISNHLYFYWYRQILGQKVEFLVSFYNNEISEKSEIFDDQFSVERPDGSNFTLKIRSTKLEDSAMYFCASSPRRGNAEAFFGQGTRLTVV.

This clonotype was observed many times. The J gene is TRBJ1-1, the V gene TRBV29-1, with D perhaps TRBD1 (5 bases). Deletions cut 4 bases from V and 10 bases from J, with 16 bases between. CDR1 is SQVTM and CDR2 is ANQGSEA in the germline V gene. The length of the CDR3 is 12 residues. The DNA of the CDR3 is TGCAGCGTTGCTGCGGTGATAGGGGCAGCTTTCTTT. Its protein is CSVAAVIGAAFF.

In this sample, this clonotype turned up many times. The J gene is TRBJ2-5, the V gene TRBV7-6, with D possibly matching TRBD1 (5 bases). The germline V gene has CDR1 SGHVS and CDR2 FNYEAQ. Trimming took off 6 bases at V and 4 bases at J, with 9 bases between the two ends. CDR3 length: 12 amino acids. The CDR3 nucleotides are TGTGCCAGCAGGACAGACACAGAGACCCAGTACTTC. Translating it yields CASRTDTETQYF. The variable domain in full, completed from reference TRBV7-6 and TRBJ2-5, reads GAGVSQSPRYKVTKRGQDVALRCDPISGHVSLYWYRQALGQGPEFLTYFNYEAQQDKSGLPNDRFSAERPEGSISTLTIQRTEQRDSAMYRCASRTDTETQYFGPGTRLLVL.

In this sample, this clonotype turned up many times. The chain combines TRBV3-1 with TRBJ1-6; 9 positions match TRBD1. V shed 4 bases and J 9 bases; nucleotides not matched to a gene: 7. The CDR3 runs 15 residues. Per the germline V gene, CDR1 is LGHDT and CDR2 is YNNKEL (reference sequence). The CDR3 DNA is TGTGCCAGCAGCCGGGACAGGGCAAGAGGTTCACCCCTCCACTTT. Protein product: CASSRDRARGSPLHF.

The table lists this clonotype with many counts. The rearrangement links TRBV28 to TRBJ2-5; D uncertain. Germline assignment: CDR1 MDHEN and CDR2 SYDVKM. This CDR3 comprises 14 residues. The ends were cut back, 2 bases at V and 5 bases at J, with 12 bases in the middle. DNA for the CDR3: TGTGCCAGCAGTTTAGTCGACACCCCGGAGACCCAGTACTTC. Translation: CASSLVDTPETQYF.

In its sample, this clonotype was seen many times. The chain employs TRBV9 and TRBJ1-2; TRBD1 might be the D (6 bases). V gave up 0 bases and J gave up 6 bases, with 12 bases separating them. This CDR3 spans 14 amino acids. The germline gives CDR1 SGDLS, CDR2 YYNGEE. The CDR3 loop reads CASSVDHRVHGYTF. CDR3 nucleotide sequence: TGTGCCAGCAGCGTAGATCACAGGGTACATGGCTACACCTTC.

This clonotype occurred many times. The CDR3 coding sequence is TGTGCCAGCAGTTACTTTAAAGAGACCCAGTACTTC. Encoded protein: CASSYFKETQYF. The chain carries TRBV6-2 or TRBV6-3 and TRBJ2-5; no reliable D call. V was shortened by 1 base and J by 3 bases, with 3 bases between the two germline ends. CDR3 length: 12 residues. The germline gives CDR1 MNHEY, CDR2 SVGEGT.

Ten or more counts support this clonotype. The gene calls are TRBV27 and TRBJ1-5, with 8 bases identical to TRBD1. The junction had 12 bases not matched to a gene; V was cut back by 6 bases and J by 5 bases. Germline V CDR1 and CDR2: MNHEY, SMNVEV (reference sequence). The CDR3 runs to 16 residues. DNA for the CDR3: TGTGCCAGCAGCCCCATCCGGGGCAGGGGGCATCAGCCCCAGCATTTT. Its protein product is CASSPIRGRGHQPQHF.

Ten or more counts support this clonotype. Here the CDR3 reads CASSYRTSAPQETQYF. Here the CDR3 DNA reads TGTGCCAGCAGTTACCGGACTAGCGCGCCCCAAGAGACCCAGTACTTC. This chain links TRBV6-5 with TRBJ2-5; 9 bases map to TRBD2. Germline-derived CDR1 and CDR2 are MNHEY and SVGAGI. CDR3 length equals 16 residues. After removal of 2 bases from V and 1 base from J, the junction contained 5 bases not matched to a gene.

V is TRBV28 and J is TRBJ2-7; 7 bases line up with TRBD1. The germline gives CDR1 MDHEN, CDR2 SYDVKM. The CDR3 totals 15 residues. Trimming cost V 6 bases and J 3 bases; bases outside gene matches: 11. CDR3 in amino acids: CASRSITGVSYEQYF. The DNA for the CDR3 is TGTGCCAGCAGATCTATAACAGGGGTAAGCTACGAGCAGTACTTC.

This clonotype has at least ten counts. V usage is TRBV5-5 and J usage is TRBJ1-2; 10 bases align to TRBD1. The CDR3 runs to 15 residues. Germline V lookup: CDR1 SGHKS, CDR2 YYEKEE (reference sequence). Trimming took 3 bases from V and 4 from J; bases not matched to a gene: 6. The CDR3 DNA follows: TGTGCCAGCAGCTACGGGACAGGGGCCGGCTATGGCTACACCTTC. This sequence encodes CASSYGTGAGYGYTF.

In this sample, this clonotype turned up a few times. The chain links TRBV20-1 to TRBJ2-2; D is ambiguous. Between the trimmed V and J ends, which lost 5 bases and 6 bases, there was a span of 16 bases. This CDR3 is built from 14 residues. Germline assignment: CDR1 DFQATT and CDR2 SNEGSKA (reference sequence). The CDR3 nucleotides are TGCAGTGCTTTTTACCAGTCTCGCCCCGGGGAGCTGTTTTTT. This codes for CSAFYQSRPGELFF.

This clonotype was seen repeatedly, ten times or more. The chain combines TRBV6-1 with TRBJ2-2; unclear D gene. The CDR3 is made up of 14 amino acids. Germline V gene lookup returns CDR1 MNHNS and CDR2 SASEGT. V was pared by 4 bases and J by 1 base, with 7 bases between. CDR3 amino acids: CASSGPRNTGELFF. CDR3 bases: TGTGCCAGCAGTGGACCGCGGAACACCGGGGAGCTGTTTTTT.

Many counts were recorded for this clonotype. This chain joins TRBV20-1 and TRBJ1-2; D remains ambiguous. CDR1 and CDR2 from the germline V gene are DFQATT and SNEGSKA (reference sequence). V lost 6 bases to trimming and J lost 0 bases, with 11 bases between them. There are 13 residues in the CDR3. This CDR3 reads CSAERGPNYGYTF. In nucleotides, the CDR3 is TGCAGTGCAGAAAGAGGGCCTAACTATGGCTACACCTTC.

This clonotype occurred a few times. V usage is TRBV24-1 and J usage is TRBJ2-4, with TRBD1 matching over 9 bases. The CDR3 is 20 residues long. Germline loops: CDR1 KGHDR, CDR2 SFDVKD. V was clipped by 9 bases and J by 5 bases; unmatched bases: 25. CDR3 DNA sequence: TGTGCCACCGGGCTGGACAGGGGAGATTCGACTAGCCCAGAGGAAAACATTCAGTACTTC. The encoded protein is CATGLDRGDSTSPEENIQYF.

At least ten counts were recorded for this clonotype. At one boundary the junction diverges from the germline segment, which might be a read error. The chain uses TRBV12-3 or TRBV12-4 and TRBJ1-1; D ambiguous. This CDR3 is 12 amino acids long. CDR3 loop: CASSLSGFEASF. CDR3 coding DNA: TGTGCCAGCAGTTTAAGTGGATTTGAAGCTTCCTTT.

The table lists this clonotype with many counts. The chain employs TRBV4-2 and TRBJ2-7, with 9 bases lining up with TRBD1. The junction had 11 bases not matched to a gene; V was cut back by 0 bases and J by 5 bases. Germline CDR1 is LGHNA and CDR2 is YNFKEQ. CDR3 length: 17 residues. CDR3: CASSQDGEGTGSHEQYF. In nucleotides, the CDR3 is TGTGCCAGCAGCCAAGATGGGGAGGGGACAGGGAGCCACGAGCAGTACTTC.